This TCR beta chain originates from a study of blood T cell repertoires in COVID-19. Turning to the study itself: Sources were T cells, B-cell-depleted T cells, or PBMCs; the material itself was cDNA or gDNA.

Using immunoSEQ multiplex PCR, the repertoire was profiled, and TCRdb retains in-frame clones only, with some absent. The sample includes some 31,000 clones, 70% to 90% of them seen just once. This clone has a handful of counts. This CDR3 has 16 amino acids. V lost 0 bases and J lost 3, with 12 bases in between. Looked up from germline, CDR1 is LNHNV and CDR2 is YYDKDF (reference sequence). Sequences were obtained from peripheral blood. The sequence derives from a man in his 70s with active COVID-19. The V call is TRBV15, the J call TRBJ2-1; D might be TRBD2 (6 bases). CDR3 protein: CATSRDRAGRYNEQFF. CDR3 bases: TGTGCCACCAGCAGAGATCGCGCGGGACGCTACAATGAGCAGTTCTTC. Using reference TRBV15 and TRBJ2-1 for the parts outside the CDR3, the full variable domain is DAMVIQNPRYQVTQFGKPVTLSCSQTLNHNVMYWYQQKSSQAPKLLFHYYDKDFNNEADTPDNFQSRRPNTSFCFLDIRSPGLGDTAMYLCATSRDRAGRYNEQFFGPGTRLTVL.